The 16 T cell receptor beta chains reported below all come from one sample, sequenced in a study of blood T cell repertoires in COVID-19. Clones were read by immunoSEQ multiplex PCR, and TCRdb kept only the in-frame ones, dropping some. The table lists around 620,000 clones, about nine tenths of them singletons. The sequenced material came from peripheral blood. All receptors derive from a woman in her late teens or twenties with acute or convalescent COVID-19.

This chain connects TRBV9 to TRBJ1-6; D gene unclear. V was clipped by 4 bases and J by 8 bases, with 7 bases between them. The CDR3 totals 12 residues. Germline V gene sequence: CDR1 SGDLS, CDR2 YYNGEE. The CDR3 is CASSPLDSPLHF. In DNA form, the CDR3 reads TGTGCCAGCAGCCCTTTAGATTCACCCCTCCACTTT.

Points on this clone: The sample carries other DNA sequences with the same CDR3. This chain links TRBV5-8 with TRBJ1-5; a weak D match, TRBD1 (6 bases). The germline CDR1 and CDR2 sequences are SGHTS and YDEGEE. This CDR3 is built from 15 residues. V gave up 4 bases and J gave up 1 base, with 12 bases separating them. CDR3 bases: TGTGCCAGCAGCCTAGGACAGATAAGCAATCAGCCCCAGCATTTT. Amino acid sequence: CASSLGQISNQPQHF.

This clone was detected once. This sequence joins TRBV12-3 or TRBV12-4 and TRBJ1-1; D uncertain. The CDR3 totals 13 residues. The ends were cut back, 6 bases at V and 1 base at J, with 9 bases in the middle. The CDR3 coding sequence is TGTGCCAGCAGGCCCCGGGGGAACACTGAAGCTTTCTTT. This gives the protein CASRPRGNTEAFF.

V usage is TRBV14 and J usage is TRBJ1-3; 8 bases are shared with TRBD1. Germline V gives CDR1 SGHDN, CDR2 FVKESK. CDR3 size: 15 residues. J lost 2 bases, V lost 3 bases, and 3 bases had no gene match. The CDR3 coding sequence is TGTGCCAGCAGCCACCTGACAGGGGCTGGAAACACCATATATTTT. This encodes CASSHLTGAGNTIYF. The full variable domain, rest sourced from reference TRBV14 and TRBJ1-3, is EAGVTQFPSHSVIEKGQTVTLRCDPISGHDNLYWYRRVMGKEIKFLLHFVKESKQDESGMPNNRFLAERTGGTYSTLKVQPAELEDSGVYFCASSHLTGAGNTIYFGEGSWLTVV.

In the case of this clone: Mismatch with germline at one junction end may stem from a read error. The CDR3 sequence is CDSRSRANSPLHF. In DNA, the CDR3 is TGTGACAGCCGGTCCAGGGCCAATTCACCCCTCCACTTT. The rearrangement uses TRBV2 and TRBJ1-6, with a weak D call TRBD1 (5 bases). The CDR3 is made up of 13 amino acids. Germline assignment: CDR1 SNHLY and CDR2 FYNNEI.

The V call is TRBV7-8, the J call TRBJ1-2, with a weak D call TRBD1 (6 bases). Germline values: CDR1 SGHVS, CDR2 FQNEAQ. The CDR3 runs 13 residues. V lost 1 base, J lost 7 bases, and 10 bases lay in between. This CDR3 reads CASSLVGGPGYTF. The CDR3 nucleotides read TGTGCCAGCAGCTTAGTCGGGGGGCCTGGCTACACCTTC.

CDR3 region: CASSRQTGELSEKLFF. The CDR3 DNA reads TGCGCCAGCAGCAGACAGACAGGGGAACTTAGCGAAAAACTGTTTTTT. The V and J genes are TRBV5-1 and TRBJ1-4; 8 bases are shared with TRBD1. Germline-derived CDR1 and CDR2 are SGHRS and YFSETQ. This CDR3 contains 16 residues. The ends lost 4 bases at V and 8 bases at J; junction bases unmatched: 13.

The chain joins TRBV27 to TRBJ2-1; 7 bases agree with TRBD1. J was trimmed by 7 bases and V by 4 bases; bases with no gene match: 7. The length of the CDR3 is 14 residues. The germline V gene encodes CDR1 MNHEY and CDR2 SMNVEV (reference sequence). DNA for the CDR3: TGTGCCAGCAGTTCAGGGGGTGTAAGTAATGAGCAGTTCTTC. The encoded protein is CASSSGGVSNEQFF.

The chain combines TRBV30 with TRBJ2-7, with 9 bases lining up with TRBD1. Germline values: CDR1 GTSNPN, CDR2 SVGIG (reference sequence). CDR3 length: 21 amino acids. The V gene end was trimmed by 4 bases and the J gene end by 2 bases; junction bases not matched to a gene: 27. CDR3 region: CAWTPVGSSLLDRGLTYEQYF. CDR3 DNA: TGTGCCTGGACCCCAGTGGGCTCGTCACTACTGGACAGGGGCCTCACCTACGAGCAGTACTTC.

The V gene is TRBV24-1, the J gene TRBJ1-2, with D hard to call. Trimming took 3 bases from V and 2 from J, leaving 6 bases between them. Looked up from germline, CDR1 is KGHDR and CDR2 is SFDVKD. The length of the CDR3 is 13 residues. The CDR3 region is CATSDPRNYGYTF. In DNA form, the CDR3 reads TGTGCCACCAGTGATCCCAGAAACTATGGCTACACCTTC.

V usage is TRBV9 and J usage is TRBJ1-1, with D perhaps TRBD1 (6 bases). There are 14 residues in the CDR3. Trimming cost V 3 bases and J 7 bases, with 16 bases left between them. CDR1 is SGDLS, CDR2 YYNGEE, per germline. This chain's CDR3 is CASSARGQKVEAFF. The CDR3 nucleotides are TGTGCCAGCAGCGCCCGTGGACAGAAAGTTGAAGCTTTCTTT.

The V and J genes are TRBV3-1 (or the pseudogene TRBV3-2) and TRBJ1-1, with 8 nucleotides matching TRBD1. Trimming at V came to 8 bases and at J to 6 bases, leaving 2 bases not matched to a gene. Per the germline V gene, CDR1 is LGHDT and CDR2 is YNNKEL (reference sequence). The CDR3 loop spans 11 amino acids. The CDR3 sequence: CASAGGPEAFF. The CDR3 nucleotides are TGTGCCAGCGCAGGGGGCCCTGAAGCTTTCTTT.

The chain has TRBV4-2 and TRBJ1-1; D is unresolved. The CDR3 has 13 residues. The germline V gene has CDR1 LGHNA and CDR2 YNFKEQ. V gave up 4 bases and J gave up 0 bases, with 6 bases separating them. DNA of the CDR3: TGTGCCAGCAGCCGGTCGGTGAACACTGAAGCTTTCTTT. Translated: CASSRSVNTEAFF.

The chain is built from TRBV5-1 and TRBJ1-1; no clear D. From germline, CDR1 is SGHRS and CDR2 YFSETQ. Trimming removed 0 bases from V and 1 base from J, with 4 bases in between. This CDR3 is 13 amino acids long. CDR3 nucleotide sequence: TGCGCCAGCAGCTTGGAACAGAACACTGAAGCTTTCTTT. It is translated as CASSLEQNTEAFF.

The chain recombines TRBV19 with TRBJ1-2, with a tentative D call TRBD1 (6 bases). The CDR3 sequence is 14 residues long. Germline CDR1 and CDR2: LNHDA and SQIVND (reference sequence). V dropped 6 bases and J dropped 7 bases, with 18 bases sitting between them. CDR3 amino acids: CASRRGAGALGYTF. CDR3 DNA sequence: TGTGCCAGTAGGAGGGGTGCGGGGGCGCTTGGCTACACCTTC.

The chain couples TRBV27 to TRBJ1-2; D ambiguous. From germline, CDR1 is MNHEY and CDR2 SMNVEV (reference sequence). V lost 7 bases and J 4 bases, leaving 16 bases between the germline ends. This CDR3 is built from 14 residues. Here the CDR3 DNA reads TGTGCCAGCAAACCGAACGAGCACTTCTATGGCTACACCTTC. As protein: CASKPNEHFYGYTF.